This T cell receptor (beta chain) emerged from a study of T cell clonality in common variable immunodeficiency. Study results and limitations: Links between repertoire features and CVID complications were heterogeneity-limited. Compared with healthy controls, CVID subjects showed increased TCRbeta clonality, mostly in about a third.

Trimming cost V 2 bases and J 2 bases, with 10 bases left between them. This CDR3 is built from 14 residues. From germline, CDR1 is GTSNPN and CDR2 SVGIG (reference sequence). Each donor provided roughly 4.5 to 8.5 ml of heparinized whole blood. The table came from immunoSEQ multiplex PCR; TCRdb's copy has only in-frame clones and leaves some out. This sample comprises tens of thousands of clones, none seen once only. There are many counts of this clone. The antigen remains unidentified. Read sequence stops 3 residues before the CDR3 end, and the germline J gene provides the missing end. Other DNA sequences in this specimen translate into the identical CDR3.

The chain recombines TRBV30 with TRBJ1-3, with D perhaps TRBD1 (5 bases). Sequences were obtained from peripheral blood mononuclear cells. The clonotype originates from a person between 18 and 69 years old in good health. CDR3 sequence reads: CAWSTGTPGNTIYF. The covered CDR3 bases are TGTGCCTGGAGTACCGGGACTCCTGGAAACACC.